These 3 T cell receptor beta chains were all obtained from the same sample, sequenced in a study of technical replicates of blood from several donors. Clones were sequenced by immunoSEQ multiplex PCR, and TCRdb holds only the in-frame ones, with some missing. This table holds around 67,000 clones, 95% found once. The specimen was T cells isolated from PBMCs. These receptors all stem from a human donor in good health.

V usage is TRBV5-4 and J usage is TRBJ2-7; TRBD2 is a possible D gene (5 bases). V lost 2 bases and J lost 2, with 5 bases in between. The CDR3 consists of 12 residues. The germline CDR1 and CDR2 sequences are SGHNT and YYREEE (reference sequence). In DNA, the CDR3 is TGTGCCAGCAGCTTCGGGGCCTACGAGCAGTACTTC. Residues: CASSFGAYEQYF.

The chain carries TRBV6-1 and TRBJ1-2; D uncertain. Trimming pared 8 bases from V and 4 bases from J, leaving 11 bases between. CDR3 size: 12 residues. Germline values: CDR1 MNHNS, CDR2 SASEGT. Written as DNA, the CDR3 is TGTGCCAGCTCCCCCTTAGCCTATGGCTACACCTTC. Translation: CASSPLAYGYTF.

The J gene is TRBJ2-7, the V gene TRBV27, with TRBD2 identical over 8 bases. The CDR3 runs 13 residues. J lost 2 bases, V lost 4 bases, and 1 base had no gene match. Germline V CDR1 and CDR2: MNHEY, SMNVEV (reference sequence). CDR3 in DNA: TGTGCCAGCAGTTGGGGACTAGCCTACGAGCAGTACTTC. As protein: CASSWGLAYEQYF.